The 8 T cell receptor beta chains reported below all come from one sample, sequenced in a study of blood T cell repertoires in COVID-19. Data came from immunoSEQ multiplex PCR; TCRdb stores just in-frame clones and leaves some out. Of 180,000 or so clones in the sample, 70% to 85% are singletons; the top ten hold about 9.1%. Sequences were obtained from peripheral blood. These receptors came from a woman of 80 years or more with acute or convalescent COVID-19.

This clone turned up a few times. The chain joins TRBV5-5 to TRBJ1-1, with a possible D match to TRBD1 (6 bases). This CDR3 has 17 amino acids. CDR1 SGHKS and CDR2 YYEKEE come from the germline V gene (reference sequence). V was cut by 0 bases and J by 0 bases, with 15 bases left in between. The CDR3 loop reads CASSLGSTGPMNTEAFF. The CDR3 DNA reads TGTGCCAGCAGCTTGGGGTCGACAGGACCAATGAACACTGAAGCTTTCTTT.

The rearrangement joins TRBV11-2 to TRBJ2-1; 9 nucleotides line up with TRBD1. Germline CDR1 reads SGHAT; CDR2 reads FQNNGV. The ends lost 1 base at V and 9 bases at J; junction bases unmatched: 4. This CDR3 spans 14 amino acids. CDR3 coding DNA: TGTGCCAGCAGCTTAGGGACAGGGGTCATTGAGCAGTTCTTC. This gives the protein CASSLGTGVIEQFF.

This clone showed up just once. This chain links TRBV10-2 with TRBJ1-5; a possible D gene is TRBD1 (5 bases). CDR1 is WSHSY and CDR2 is SAAADI in the germline V gene. V shed 0 bases and J shed 16 bases, with 19 bases lying between them. The CDR3 covers 14 residues. The CDR3 nucleotides are TGCGCCAGCAGTGAGTCGGGGGGGACTGTATGGTCACATTTT. This gives the protein CASSESGGTVWSHF.

The chain is built from TRBV19 and TRBJ1-1; no firm D call. CDR3 length: 13 residues. The germline gives CDR1 LNHDA, CDR2 SQIVND (reference sequence). Trimming took off 5 bases at V and 2 bases at J, with 9 bases between the two ends. DNA of the CDR3: TGTGCCAGTAGTCCGACACATAACACTGAAGCTTTCTTT. Translated: CASSPTHNTEAFF.

The rearrangement uses TRBV12-3 or TRBV12-4 and TRBJ2-5; D gene unclear. The V end was cut by 2 bases, the J end by 5 bases, with 6 bases between. The CDR3 has 12 residues. CDR3 sequence: CASSLFAETQYF. The DNA of the CDR3 is TGTGCCAGCAGTTTATTCGCGGAGACCCAGTACTTC.

The gene calls are TRBV12-3 or TRBV12-4 and TRBJ2-7; 7 nucleotides match TRBD1. The J segment lost 5 bases and the V segment lost 5 bases, leaving 6 bases of the junction unmatched. The CDR3 has 13 amino acids. The CDR3 reads CASSQDRSHEQYF. CDR3 coding DNA: TGTGCCAGCAGTCAGGACAGGTCACACGAGCAGTACTTC.

The chain links TRBV5-4 to TRBJ2-7; 7 bases agree with TRBD1. The CDR3 extends over 12 amino acids. With 1 base clipped from V and 5 bases from J, the junction kept 0 bases outside the gene matches. Germline V lookup: CDR1 SGHNT, CDR2 YYREEE (reference sequence). The DNA for the CDR3 is TGTGCCAGCAGCTTGACAGGGGACGAGCAGTACTTC. Protein sequence: CASSLTGDEQYF.

This sequence joins TRBV5-1 and TRBJ2-1, with 9 nucleotides matching TRBD1. Per the germline V gene, CDR1 is SGHRS and CDR2 is YFSETQ. Losses at the gene ends were 2 bases for V and 6 bases for J; bases not matched to a gene: 12. The CDR3 length is 17 residues. CDR3 in amino acids: CASSFGGSGQGRNEQFF. DNA for the CDR3: TGCGCCAGCAGCTTTGGGGGCTCGGGACAGGGCCGCAATGAGCAGTTCTTC. The whole variable domain, remainder taken from reference TRBV5-1 and TRBJ2-1, is KAGVTQTPRYLIKTRGQQVTLSCSPISGHRSVSWYQQTPGQGLQFLFEYFSETQRNKGNFPGRFSGRQFSNSRSEMNVSTLELGDSALYLCASSFGGSGQGRNEQFFGPGTRLTVL.